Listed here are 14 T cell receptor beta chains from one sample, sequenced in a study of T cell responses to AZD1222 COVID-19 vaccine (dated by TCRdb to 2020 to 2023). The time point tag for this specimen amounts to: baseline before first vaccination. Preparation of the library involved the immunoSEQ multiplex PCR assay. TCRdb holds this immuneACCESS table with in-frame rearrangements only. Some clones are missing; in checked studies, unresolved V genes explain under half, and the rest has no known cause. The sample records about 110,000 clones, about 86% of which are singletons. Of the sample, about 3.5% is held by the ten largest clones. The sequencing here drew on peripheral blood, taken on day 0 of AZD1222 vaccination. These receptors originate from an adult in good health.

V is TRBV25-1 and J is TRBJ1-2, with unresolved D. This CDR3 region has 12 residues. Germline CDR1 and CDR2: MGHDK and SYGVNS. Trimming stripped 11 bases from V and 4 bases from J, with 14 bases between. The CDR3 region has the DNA TGTGCCTCCGGCGGACCGCTCTATGGCTACACCTTC. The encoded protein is CASGGPLYGYTF.

The CDR3 protein is CVRGSYNEQFF. The CDR3, as DNA: TGTGTCCGGGGATCCTACAATGAGCAGTTCTTC. The rearrangement uses TRBV30 and TRBJ2-1; D possibly corresponds to TRBD2 (5 bases). This CDR3 region has 11 residues. Germline V lookup: CDR1 GTSNPN, CDR2 SVGIG (reference sequence).

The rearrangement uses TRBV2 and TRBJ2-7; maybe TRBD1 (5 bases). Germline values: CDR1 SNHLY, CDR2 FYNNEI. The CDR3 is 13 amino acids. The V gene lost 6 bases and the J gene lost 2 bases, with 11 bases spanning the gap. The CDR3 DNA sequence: TGTGCCAGCAGACAGGACCGTCCCTACGAGCAGTACTTC. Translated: CASRQDRPYEQYF.

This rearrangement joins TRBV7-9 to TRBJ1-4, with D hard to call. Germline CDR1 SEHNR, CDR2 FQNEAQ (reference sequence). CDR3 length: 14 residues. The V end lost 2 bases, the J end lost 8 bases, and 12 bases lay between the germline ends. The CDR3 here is CASSLSGVDEKLFF. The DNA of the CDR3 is TGTGCCAGCAGCTTATCCGGGGTCGACGAAAAACTGTTTTTT.

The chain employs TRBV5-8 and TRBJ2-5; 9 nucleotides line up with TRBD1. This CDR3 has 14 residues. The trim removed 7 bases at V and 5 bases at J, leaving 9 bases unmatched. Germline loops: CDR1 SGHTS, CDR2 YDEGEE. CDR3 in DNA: TGTGCCAGCTCGGGGACAGGGTTTTTGGAGACCCAGTACTTC. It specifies CASSGTGFLETQYF.

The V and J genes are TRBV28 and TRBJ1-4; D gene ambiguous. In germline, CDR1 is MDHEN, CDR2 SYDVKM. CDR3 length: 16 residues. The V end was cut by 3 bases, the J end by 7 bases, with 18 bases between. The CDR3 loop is CASSFLFTAVGEKLFF. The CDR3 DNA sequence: TGTGCCAGCAGTTTTCTCTTCACGGCGGTGGGTGAAAAACTGTTTTTT.

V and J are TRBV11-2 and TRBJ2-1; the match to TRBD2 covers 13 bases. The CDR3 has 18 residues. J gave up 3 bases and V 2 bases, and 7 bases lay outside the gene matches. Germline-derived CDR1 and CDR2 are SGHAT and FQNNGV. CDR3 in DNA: TGTGCCAGCAGCTTACACCGGACTAGCGGGGGCATCTACAATGAGCAGTTCTTC. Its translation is CASSLHRTSGGIYNEQFF.

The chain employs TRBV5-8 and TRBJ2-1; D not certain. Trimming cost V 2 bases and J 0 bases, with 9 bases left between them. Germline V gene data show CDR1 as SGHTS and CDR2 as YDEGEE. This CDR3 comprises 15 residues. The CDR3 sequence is CASSFGSHSYNEQFF. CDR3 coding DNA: TGTGCCAGCAGCTTTGGCTCACACTCCTACAATGAGCAGTTCTTC.

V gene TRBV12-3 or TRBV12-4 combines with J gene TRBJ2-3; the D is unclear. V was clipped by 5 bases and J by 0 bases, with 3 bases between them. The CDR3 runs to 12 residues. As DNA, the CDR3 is TGTGCCAGCAGTCCAAGCACAGATACGCAGTATTTT. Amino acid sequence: CASSPSTDTQYF.

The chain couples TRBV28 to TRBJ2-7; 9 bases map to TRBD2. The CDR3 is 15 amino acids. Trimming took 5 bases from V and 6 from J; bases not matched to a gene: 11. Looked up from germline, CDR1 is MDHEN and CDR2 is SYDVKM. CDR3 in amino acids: CASSLKRGEPLEQYF. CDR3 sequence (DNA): TGTGCCAGCAGTCTAAAGCGGGGGGAGCCCCTCGAGCAGTACTTC.

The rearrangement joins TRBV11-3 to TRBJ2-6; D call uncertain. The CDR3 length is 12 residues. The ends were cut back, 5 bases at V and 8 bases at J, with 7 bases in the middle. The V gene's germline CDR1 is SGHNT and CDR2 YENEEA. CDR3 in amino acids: CASSPGSNVLTF. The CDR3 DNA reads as TGTGCCAGCAGCCCAGGATCCAACGTCCTGACTTTC.

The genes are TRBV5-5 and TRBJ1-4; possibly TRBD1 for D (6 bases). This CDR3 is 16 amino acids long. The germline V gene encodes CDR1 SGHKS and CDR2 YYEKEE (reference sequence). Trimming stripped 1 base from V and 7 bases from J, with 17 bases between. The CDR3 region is CASSLFAAGAAEKLFF. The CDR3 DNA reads TGTGCCAGCAGCTTGTTCGCGGCAGGGGCGGCTGAAAAACTGTTTTTT.

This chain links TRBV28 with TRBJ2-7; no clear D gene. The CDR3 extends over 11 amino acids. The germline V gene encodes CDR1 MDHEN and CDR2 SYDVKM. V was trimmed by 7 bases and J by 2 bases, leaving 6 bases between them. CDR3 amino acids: CASTATYEQYF. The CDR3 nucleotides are TGTGCCAGCACTGCAACCTACGAGCAGTACTTC.

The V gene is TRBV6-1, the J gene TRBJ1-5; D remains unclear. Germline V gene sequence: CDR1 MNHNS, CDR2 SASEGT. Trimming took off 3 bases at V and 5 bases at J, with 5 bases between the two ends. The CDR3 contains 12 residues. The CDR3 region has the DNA TGTGCCAGCAGTGACAGCGATCAGCCCCAGCATTTT. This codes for CASSDSDQPQHF.